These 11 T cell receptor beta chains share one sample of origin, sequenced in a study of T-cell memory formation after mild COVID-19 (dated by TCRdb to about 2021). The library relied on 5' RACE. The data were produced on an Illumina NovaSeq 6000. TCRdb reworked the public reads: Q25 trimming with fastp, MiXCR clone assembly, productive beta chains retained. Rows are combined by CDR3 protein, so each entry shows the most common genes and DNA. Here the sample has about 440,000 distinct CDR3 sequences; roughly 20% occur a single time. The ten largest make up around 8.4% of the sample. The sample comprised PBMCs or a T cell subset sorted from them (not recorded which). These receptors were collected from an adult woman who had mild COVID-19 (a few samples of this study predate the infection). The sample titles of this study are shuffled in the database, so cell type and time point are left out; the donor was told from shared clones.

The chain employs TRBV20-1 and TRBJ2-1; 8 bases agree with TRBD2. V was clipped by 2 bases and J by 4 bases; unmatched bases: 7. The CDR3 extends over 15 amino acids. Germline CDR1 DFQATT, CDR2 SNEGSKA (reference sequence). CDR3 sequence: CSARPAGEPYNEQFF. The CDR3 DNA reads TGCAGTGCTAGACCAGCGGGAGAACCATACAATGAGCAGTTCTTC.

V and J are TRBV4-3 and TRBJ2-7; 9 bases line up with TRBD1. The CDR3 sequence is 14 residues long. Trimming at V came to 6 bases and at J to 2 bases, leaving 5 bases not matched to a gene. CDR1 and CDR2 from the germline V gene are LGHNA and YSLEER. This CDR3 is CASRKDRGAYEQYF. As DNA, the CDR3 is TGCGCCAGCAGGAAGGACAGGGGAGCCTACGAGCAGTACTTC.

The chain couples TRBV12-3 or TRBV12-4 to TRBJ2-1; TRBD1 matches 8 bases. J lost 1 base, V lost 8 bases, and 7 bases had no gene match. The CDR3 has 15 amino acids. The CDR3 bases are TGTGCCAGCCGTTCTGGGGACAGGTCCTACAATGAGCAGTTCTTC. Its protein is CASRSGDRSYNEQFF.

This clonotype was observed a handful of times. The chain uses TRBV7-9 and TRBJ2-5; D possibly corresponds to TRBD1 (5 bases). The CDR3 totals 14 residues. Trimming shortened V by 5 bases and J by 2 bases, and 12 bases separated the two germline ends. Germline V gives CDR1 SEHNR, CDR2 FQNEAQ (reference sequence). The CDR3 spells CASSPNRQQETQYF. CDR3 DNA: TGTGCCAGCAGCCCTAATCGACAGCAAGAGACCCAGTACTTC. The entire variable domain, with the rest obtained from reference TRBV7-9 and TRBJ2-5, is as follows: DTGVSQNPRHKITKRGQNVTFRCDPISEHNRLYWYRQTLGQGPEFLTYFQNEAQLEKSRLLSDRFSAERPKGSFSTLEIQRTEQGDSAMYLCASSPNRQQETQYFGPGTRLLVL.

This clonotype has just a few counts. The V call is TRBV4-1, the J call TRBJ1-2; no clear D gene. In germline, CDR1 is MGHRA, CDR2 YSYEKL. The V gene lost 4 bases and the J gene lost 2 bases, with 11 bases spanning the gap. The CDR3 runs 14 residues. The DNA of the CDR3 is TGCGCCAGCAGCCCCTGGCAGGACAACTATGGCTACACCTTC. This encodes CASSPWQDNYGYTF.

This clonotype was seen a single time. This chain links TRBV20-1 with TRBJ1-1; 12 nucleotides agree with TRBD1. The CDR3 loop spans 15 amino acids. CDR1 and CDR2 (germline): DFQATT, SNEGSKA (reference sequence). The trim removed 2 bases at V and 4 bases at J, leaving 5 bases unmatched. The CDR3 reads CSARRDRGRGTEAFF. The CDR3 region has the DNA TGCAGTGCTAGAAGGGACAGGGGGCGTGGCACTGAAGCTTTCTTT.

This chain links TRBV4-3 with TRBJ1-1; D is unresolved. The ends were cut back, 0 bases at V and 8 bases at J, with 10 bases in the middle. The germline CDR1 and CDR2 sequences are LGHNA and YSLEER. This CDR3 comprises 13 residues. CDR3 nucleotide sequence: TGCGCCAGCAGCCAAGACGGTCAGCGAGAAGCTTTCTTT. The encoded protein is CASSQDGQREAFF.

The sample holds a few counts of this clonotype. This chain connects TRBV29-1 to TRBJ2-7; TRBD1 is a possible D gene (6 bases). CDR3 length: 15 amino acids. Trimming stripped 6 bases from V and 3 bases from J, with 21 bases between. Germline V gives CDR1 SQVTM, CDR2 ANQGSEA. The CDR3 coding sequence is TGCAGCGTGGACCGGGACACCTCCTTAGGCTACGAGCAGTACTTC. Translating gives CSVDRDTSLGYEQYF.

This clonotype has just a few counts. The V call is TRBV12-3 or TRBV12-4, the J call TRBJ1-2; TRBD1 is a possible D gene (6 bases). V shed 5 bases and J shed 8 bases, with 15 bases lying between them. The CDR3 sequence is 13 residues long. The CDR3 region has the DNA TGTGCCAGCAGTCCTAGGGACACAGGAGGCTACACCTTC. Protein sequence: CASSPRDTGGYTF.

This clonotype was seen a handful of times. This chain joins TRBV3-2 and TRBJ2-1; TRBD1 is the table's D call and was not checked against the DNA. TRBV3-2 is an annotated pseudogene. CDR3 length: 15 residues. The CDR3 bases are TGTGCCAGCAGCCAAGAATCCGGGGGGTACAATGAGCAGTTCTTC. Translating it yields CASSQESGGYNEQFF.

CDR3 in amino acids: CATLSPGQGYNEQFF. The CDR3 DNA is TGTGCCACCTTATCCCCGGGACAGGGGTACAATGAGCAGTTCTTC. The rearrangement uses TRBV10-3 and TRBJ2-1; 10 bases are shared with TRBD1. The CDR3 length is 15 residues. Trimming removed 10 bases from V and 4 bases from J; junction bases left unmatched: 10. Looked up from germline, CDR1 is ENHRY and CDR2 is SYGVKD.